A single sample is the source of the 7 T cell receptor beta chains below, sequenced in a study of cytomegalovirus exposure and HLA in healthy donors. The repertoire was sequenced with immunoSEQ multiplex PCR; TCRdb's copy has only in-frame clones and lacks some. The profile shows approximately 300,000 clones, 80% to 90% of them singletons. Material: PBMCs. The receptor source for this set is a woman aged 18-35 years in good health and CMV-seronegative.

V gene TRBV19 combines with J gene TRBJ2-2, with 11 positions matching TRBD2. The V gene's germline CDR1 is LNHDA and CDR2 SQIVND (reference sequence). J lost 2 bases, V lost 0 bases, and 5 bases had no gene match. The CDR3 is 18 amino acids. The CDR3, as DNA: TGTGCCAGTAGTATAGAACTAGCGGGAGCCCTCAACACCGGGGAGCTGTTTTTT. Translated: CASSIELAGALNTGELFF.

CDR3 loop: CAWSVPSGSQYF. In nucleotides, the CDR3 is TGTGCCTGGAGTGTACCTAGCGGGAGCCAGTACTTC. This chain connects TRBV30 to TRBJ2-5; 10 bases are a match to TRBD2. With 0 bases clipped from V and 10 bases from J, the junction kept 2 bases outside the gene matches. Germline CDR1 and CDR2: GTSNPN and SVGIG (reference sequence). CDR3 length: 12 residues.

CDR3 coding DNA: TGCGCCAGCAGCAAAACAGGGAGCAATCAGCCCCAGCATTTT. It is translated as CASSKTGSNQPQHF. The J gene is TRBJ1-5, the V gene TRBV4-1; a weak D match, TRBD1 (6 bases). V shed 5 bases and J shed 1 base, with 9 bases lying between them. This CDR3 comprises 14 residues. Germline-derived CDR1 and CDR2 are MGHRA and YSYEKL.

V usage is TRBV7-2 and J usage is TRBJ2-7; 11 bases are shared with TRBD2. V lost 0 bases, J lost 0 bases, and 4 bases stayed unmatched. The CDR3 totals 17 residues. Germline loops: CDR1 SGHTA, CDR2 FQGNSA. CDR3: CASSLAGGLAASYEQYF. The CDR3 bases are TGTGCCAGCAGCTTAGCTGGGGGACTAGCGGCCTCCTACGAGCAGTACTTC.

The chain links TRBV19 to TRBJ1-2; 9 bases align to TRBD1. The CDR3 totals 13 residues. Germline V gives CDR1 LNHDA, CDR2 SQIVND (reference sequence). The J segment lost 6 bases and the V segment lost 7 bases, leaving 6 bases of the junction unmatched. CDR3 amino acids: CASKDRGSDGYTF. CDR3 coding DNA: TGTGCCAGTAAGGACAGGGGCTCGGATGGCTACACCTTC. The entire variable domain, with the rest obtained from reference TRBV19 and TRBJ1-2, is as follows: DGGITQSPKYLFRKEGQNVTLSCEQNLNHDAMYWYRQDPGQGLRLIYYSQIVNDFQKGDIAEGYSVSREKKESFPLTVTSAQKNPTAFYLCASKDRGSDGYTFGSGTRLTVV.

The CDR3 region is CASNLVGETQYF. The DNA for the CDR3 is TGTGCCAGCAACCTAGTAGGAGAGACCCAGTACTTC. The rearrangement joins TRBV28 to TRBJ2-5; no clear D gene. Trimming cost V 7 bases and J 4 bases, with 10 bases left between them. CDR1 MDHEN and CDR2 SYDVKM come from the germline V gene. This CDR3 contains 12 residues. The whole variable domain, remainder taken from reference TRBV28 and TRBJ2-5, is DVKVTQSSRYLVKRTGEKVFLECVQDMDHENMFWYRQDPGLGLRLIYFSYDVKMKEKGDIPEGYSVSREKKERFSLILESASTNQTSMYLCASNLVGETQYFGPGTRLLVL.

This CDR3 reads CASSLDRVQETQYF. In DNA form, the CDR3 reads TGTGCCAGCAGTCTCGACAGGGTCCAAGAGACCCAGTACTTC. The chain has TRBV2 and TRBJ2-5; TRBD1 agrees at 7 bases. The CDR3 has 14 amino acids. The junction had 4 bases not matched to a gene; V was cut back by 5 bases and J by 1 base. Per germline, CDR1 SNHLY and CDR2 FYNNEI.